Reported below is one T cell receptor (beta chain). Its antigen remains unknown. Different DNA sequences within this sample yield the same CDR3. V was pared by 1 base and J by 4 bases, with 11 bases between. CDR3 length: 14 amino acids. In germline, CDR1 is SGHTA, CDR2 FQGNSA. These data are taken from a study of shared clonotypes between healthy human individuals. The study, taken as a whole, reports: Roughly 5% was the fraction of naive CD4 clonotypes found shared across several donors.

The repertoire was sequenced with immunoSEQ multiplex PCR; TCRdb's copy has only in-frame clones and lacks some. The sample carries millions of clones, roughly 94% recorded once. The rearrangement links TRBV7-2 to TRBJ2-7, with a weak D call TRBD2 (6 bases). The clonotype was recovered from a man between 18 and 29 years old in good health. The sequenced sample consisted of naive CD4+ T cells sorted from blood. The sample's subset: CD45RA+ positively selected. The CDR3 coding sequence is TGTGCCAGCAGCTTAGGGAGGGGTAGTTACGAGCAGTACTTC. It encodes CASSLGRGSYEQYF. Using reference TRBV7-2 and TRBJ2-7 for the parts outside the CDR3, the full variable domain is GAGVSQSPSNKVTEKGKDVELRCDPISGHTALYWYRQSLGQGLEFLIYFQGNSAPDKSGLPSDRFSAERTGGSVSTLTIQRTQQEDSAVYLCASSLGRGSYEQYFGPGTRLTVT.